This TCR beta chain is from a study of human T cells and chemical hapten exposure. Study in general: TCR yield per sample varied, mainly due to pooled library volumes. Study outcomes and limitations: TCRs at high frequency, those above 1 in 1000, did not change with DPC sensitization.

The library put unique molecular identifiers onto individual cDNA molecules. TCRdb recomputed calls from the 5' RACE reads with MiXCR, one row per CDR3 protein. Among 110,000 or so distinct CDR3 sequences, around 20% were seen once, and the ten largest hold approximately 3%. Extraction of total RNA was performed on unfractionated whole blood. The CDR3 consists of 15 residues. Germline lookup yields CDR1 LGHDT and CDR2 YNNKEL (reference sequence). Trimming shortened V by 1 base and J by 1 base, and 8 bases separated the two germline ends. About this clonotype: What it binds is not known.

The chain recombines TRBV3-1 with TRBJ1-5; D unclear. The TCR was taken from a human donor in good health. CDR3 sequence: CASSQAGKSNQPQHF. The DNA for the CDR3 is TGTGCCAGCAGCCAAGCAGGTAAAAGCAATCAGCCCCAGCATTTT.